The sequence of this T cell receptor (beta chain) was determined in a study of response to subunit inactivated influenza vaccine. Study results and caveats: Seasonal influenza vaccination, on each occasion, was suggested by the authors to recruit few new T cells.

Notes on this clonotype: The antigen is not known.

TCRdb processed the RT-PCR reads anew with MiXCR; each CDR3 protein has one entry. The sample carries some 500,000 distinct CDR3 sequences, 16% recorded once. This specimen was CD4+ T cells sorted from PBMCs, taken 23 to 25 months after vaccination. The receptor's source is a man aged 50-75 years who received an inactivated influenza vaccine.

CDR3 coding DNA: TGCAGTGGTGGACTAGCGGGAGTCCACGAGCAGTACTTC. Translated: CSGGLAGVHEQYF. V usage is TRBV20-1 and J usage is TRBJ2-7; 13 bases map to TRBD2. CDR1 DFQATT and CDR2 SNEGSKA come from the germline V gene (reference sequence). Trimming removed 7 bases from V and 5 bases from J; junction bases left unmatched: 5. The CDR3 covers 13 residues.